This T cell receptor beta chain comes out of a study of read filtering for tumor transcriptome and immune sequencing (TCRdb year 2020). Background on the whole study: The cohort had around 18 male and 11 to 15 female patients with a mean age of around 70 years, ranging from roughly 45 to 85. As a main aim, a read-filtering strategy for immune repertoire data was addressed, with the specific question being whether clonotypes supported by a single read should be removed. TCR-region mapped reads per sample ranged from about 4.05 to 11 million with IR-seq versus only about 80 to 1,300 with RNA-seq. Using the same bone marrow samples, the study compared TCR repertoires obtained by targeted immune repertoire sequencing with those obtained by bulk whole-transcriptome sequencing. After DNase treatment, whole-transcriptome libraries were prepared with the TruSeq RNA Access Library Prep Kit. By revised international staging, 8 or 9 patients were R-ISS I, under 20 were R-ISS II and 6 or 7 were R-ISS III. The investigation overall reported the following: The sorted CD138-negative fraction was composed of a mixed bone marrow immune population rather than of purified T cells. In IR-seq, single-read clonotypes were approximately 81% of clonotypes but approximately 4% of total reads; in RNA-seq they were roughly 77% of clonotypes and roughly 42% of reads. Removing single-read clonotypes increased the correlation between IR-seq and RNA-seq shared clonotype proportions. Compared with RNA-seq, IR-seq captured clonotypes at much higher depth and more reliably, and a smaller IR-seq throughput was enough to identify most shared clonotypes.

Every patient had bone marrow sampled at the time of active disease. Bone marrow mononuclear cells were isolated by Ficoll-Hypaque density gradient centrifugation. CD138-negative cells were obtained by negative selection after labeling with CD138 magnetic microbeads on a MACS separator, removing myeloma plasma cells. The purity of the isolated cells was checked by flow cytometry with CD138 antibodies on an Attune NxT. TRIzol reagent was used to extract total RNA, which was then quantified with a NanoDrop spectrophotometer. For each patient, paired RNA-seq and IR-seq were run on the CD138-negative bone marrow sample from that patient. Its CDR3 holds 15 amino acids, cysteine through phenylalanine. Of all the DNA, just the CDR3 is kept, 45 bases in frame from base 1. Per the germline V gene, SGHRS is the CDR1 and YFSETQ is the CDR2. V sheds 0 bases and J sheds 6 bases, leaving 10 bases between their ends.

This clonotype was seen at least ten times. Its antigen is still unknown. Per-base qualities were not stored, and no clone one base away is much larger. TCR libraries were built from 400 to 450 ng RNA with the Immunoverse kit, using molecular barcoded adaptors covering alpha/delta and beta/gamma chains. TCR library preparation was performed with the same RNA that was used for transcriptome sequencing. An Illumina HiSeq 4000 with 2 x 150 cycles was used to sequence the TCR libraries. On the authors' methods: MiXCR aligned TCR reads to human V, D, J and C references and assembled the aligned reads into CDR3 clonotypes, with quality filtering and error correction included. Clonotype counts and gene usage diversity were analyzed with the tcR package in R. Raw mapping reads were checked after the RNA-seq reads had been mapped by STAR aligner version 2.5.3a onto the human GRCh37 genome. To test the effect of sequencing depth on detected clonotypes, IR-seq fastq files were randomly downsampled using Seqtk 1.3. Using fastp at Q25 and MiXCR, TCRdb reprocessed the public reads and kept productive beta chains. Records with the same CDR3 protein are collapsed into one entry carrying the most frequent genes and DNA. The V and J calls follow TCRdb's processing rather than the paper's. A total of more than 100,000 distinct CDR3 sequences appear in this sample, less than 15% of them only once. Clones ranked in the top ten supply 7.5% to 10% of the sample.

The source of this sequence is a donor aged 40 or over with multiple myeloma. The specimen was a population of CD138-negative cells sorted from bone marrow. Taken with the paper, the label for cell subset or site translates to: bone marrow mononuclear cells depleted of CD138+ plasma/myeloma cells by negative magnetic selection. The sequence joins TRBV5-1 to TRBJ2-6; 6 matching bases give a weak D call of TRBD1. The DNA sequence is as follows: TGCGCCAGCAGCTTGGCAGGGGCCCAGGCCAACGTCCTGACTTTC. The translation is CASSLAGAQANVLTF.